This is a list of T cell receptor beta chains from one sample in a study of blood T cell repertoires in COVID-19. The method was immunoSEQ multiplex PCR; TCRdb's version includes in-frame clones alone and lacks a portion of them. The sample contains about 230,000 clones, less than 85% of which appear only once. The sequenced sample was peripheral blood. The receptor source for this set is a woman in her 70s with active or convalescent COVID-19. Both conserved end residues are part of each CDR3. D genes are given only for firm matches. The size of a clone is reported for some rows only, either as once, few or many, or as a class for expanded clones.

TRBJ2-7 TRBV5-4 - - TGTGCCAGCAGCTTGGGTGGAGGGGTTTCTCACGAGCAGTACTTC CASSLGGGVSHEQYF
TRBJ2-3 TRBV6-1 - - TGTGCCAGCAGTTTCAGGTCCGCCACAGATACGCAGTATTTT CASSFRSATDTQYF
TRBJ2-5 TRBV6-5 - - TGTGCCAGCAGTAGGCAGTACCGGGATGGGACCCAGTACTTC CASSRQYRDGTQYF
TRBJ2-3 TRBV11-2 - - TGTGCCAGCAGCTTAGGGGGCTACCGCACAGATACGCAGTATTTT CASSLGGYRTDTQYF
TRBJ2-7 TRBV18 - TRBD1 TGTGCCAGCTCACTCGGACAGGGAGTGCAGTACTTC CASSLGQGVQYF
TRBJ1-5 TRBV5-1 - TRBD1 TGCGCCAGCAGCTTGGAACCTATTACAGGGGGGGGTCAGCCCCAGCATTTT CASSLEPITGGGQPQHF
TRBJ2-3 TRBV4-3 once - TGCGCCAGCAGCCAAGGGGCAGGGGCGAGCACAGATACGCAGTATTTT CASSQGAGASTDTQYF
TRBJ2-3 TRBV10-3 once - TGTGCCATCAGTGAGACAGGGTTGGATACGCAGTATTTT CAISETGLDTQYF
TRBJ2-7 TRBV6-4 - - TGTGCCAGCAGTGAATCCCCCGCAGGGGAGCAGTACTTC CASSESPAGEQYF
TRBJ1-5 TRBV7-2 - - TGTGCCAGCAGCTTCAGGGGCGACGGCAATCAGCCCCAGCATTTT CASSFRGDGNQPQHF
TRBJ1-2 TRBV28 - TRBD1 TGTGCCAGCAGGAGCGGCGGGACAGGGACTAACTATGGCTACACCTTC CASRSGGTGTNYGYTF
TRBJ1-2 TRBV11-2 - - TGTGCCAGCAGCGTGACAGGTGCCTATGGCTACACCTTC CASSVTGAYGYTF
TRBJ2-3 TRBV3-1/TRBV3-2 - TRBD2 TGTGCCAGCAAGGTAGCGGGAGGAGATACGCAGTATTTT CASKVAGGDTQYF
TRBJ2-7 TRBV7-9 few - TGTGCCAGCAGCCCGCTAGGAGGCACCTTCGAGCAGTACTTC CASSPLGGTFEQYF
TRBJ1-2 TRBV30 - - TGTGCCTGGAGTGTTTTGGGGGCGTCGGGCTACACCTTC CAWSVLGASGYTF